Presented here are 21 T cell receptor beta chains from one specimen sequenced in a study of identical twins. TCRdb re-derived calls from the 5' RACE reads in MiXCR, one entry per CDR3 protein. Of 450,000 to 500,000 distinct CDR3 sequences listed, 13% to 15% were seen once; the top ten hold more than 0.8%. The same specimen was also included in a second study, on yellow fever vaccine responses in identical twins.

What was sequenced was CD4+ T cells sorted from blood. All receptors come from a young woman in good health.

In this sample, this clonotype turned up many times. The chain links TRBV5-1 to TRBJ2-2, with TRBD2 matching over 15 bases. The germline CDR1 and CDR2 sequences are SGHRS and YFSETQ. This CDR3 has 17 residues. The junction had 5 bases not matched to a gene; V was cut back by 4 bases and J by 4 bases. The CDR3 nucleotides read TGCGCCAGCAGCCTTGGACTAGCGGGGGGGCCCACCGGGGAGCTGTTTTTT. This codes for CASSLGLAGGPTGELFF. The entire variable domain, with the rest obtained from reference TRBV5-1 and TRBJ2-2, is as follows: KAGVTQTPRYLIKTRGQQVTLSCSPISGHRSVSWYQQTPGQGLQFLFEYFSETQRNKGNFPGRFSGRQFSNSRSEMNVSTLELGDSALYLCASSLGLAGGPTGELFFGEGSRLTVL.

The CDR3 sequence: CASSLWGQGFTGANVLTF. CDR3 nucleotides: TGCGCCAGCAGCCTATGGGGACAGGGCTTTACTGGGGCCAACGTCCTGACTTTC. V usage is TRBV4-1 and J usage is TRBJ2-6; TRBD1 aligns across 9 bases. The V segment lost 4 bases and the J segment 2 bases; nucleotides outside the gene matches: 9. Looked up from germline, CDR1 is MGHRA and CDR2 is YSYEKL. This CDR3 is 18 amino acids long.

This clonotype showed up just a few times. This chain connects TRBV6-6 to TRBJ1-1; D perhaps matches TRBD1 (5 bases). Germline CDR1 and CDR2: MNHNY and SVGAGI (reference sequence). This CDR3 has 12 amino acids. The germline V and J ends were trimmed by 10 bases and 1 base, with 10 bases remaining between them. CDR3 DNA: TGTGCCATCATGGGGGGGAACACTGAAGCTTTCTTT. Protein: CAIMGGNTEAFF.

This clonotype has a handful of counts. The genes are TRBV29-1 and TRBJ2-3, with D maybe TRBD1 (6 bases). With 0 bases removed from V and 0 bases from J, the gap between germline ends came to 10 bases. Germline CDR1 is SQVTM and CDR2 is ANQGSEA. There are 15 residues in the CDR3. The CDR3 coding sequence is TGCAGCGTTGAAGATCAGGGGTCAAGCACAGATACGCAGTATTTT. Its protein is CSVEDQGSSTDTQYF.

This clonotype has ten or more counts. The CDR3 sequence: CASNSAKNIQYF. DNA for the CDR3: TGTGCCAGCAACTCCGCCAAAAACATTCAGTACTTC. The chain joins TRBV12-3 or TRBV12-4 to TRBJ2-4; the D is unclear. The CDR3 sequence is 12 residues long. V was clipped by 7 bases and J by 1 base, with 5 bases between them.

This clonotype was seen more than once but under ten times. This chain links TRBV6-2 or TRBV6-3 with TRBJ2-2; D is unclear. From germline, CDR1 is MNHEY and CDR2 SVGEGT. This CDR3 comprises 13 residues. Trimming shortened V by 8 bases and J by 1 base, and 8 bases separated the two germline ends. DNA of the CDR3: TGTGCCAGCGGTCCCCTGAACACCGGGGAGCTGTTTTTT. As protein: CASGPLNTGELFF.

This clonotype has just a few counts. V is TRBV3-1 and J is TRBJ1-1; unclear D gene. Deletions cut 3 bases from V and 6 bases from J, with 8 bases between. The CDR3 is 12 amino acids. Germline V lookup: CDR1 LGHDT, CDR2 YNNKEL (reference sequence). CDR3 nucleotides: TGTGCCAGCAGCCATTCCTCCCCTGAAGCTTTCTTT. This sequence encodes CASSHSSPEAFF.

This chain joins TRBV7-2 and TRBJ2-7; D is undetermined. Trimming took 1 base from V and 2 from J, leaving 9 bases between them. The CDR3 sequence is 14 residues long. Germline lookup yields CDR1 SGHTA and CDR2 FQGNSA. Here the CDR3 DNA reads TGTGCCAGCAGCTTAGTTGCGCAAACCTACGAGCAGTACTTC. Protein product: CASSLVAQTYEQYF.

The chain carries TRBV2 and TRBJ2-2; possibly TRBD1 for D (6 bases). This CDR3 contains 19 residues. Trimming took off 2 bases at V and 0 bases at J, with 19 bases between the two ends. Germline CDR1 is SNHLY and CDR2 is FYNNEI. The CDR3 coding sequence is TGTGCCAGCAGTGAATTTCGGGACACGGGATTCGCGAACACCGGGGAGCTGTTTTTT. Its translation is CASSEFRDTGFANTGELFF.

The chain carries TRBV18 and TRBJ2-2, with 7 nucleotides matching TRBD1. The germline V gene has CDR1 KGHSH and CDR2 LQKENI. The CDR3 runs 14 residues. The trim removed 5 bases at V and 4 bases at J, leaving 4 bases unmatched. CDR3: CASSSTGPTGELFF. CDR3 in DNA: TGTGCCAGCTCATCGACAGGGCCCACCGGGGAGCTGTTTTTT.

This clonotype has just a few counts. The CDR3 protein is CASSINQGYSPLHF. The CDR3 nucleotides are TGTGCCAGCAGTATAAATCAGGGCTATTCACCCCTCCACTTT. V and J are TRBV28 and TRBJ1-6; D perhaps matches TRBD1 (5 bases). The CDR3 is made up of 14 amino acids. In germline, CDR1 is MDHEN, CDR2 SYDVKM. V dropped 5 bases and J dropped 8 bases, with 13 bases sitting between them.

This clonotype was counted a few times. In DNA, the CDR3 is TGCAGTGCTAGGGACGGCGGGAGTCGGACAGATACGCAGTATTTT. This gives the protein CSARDGGSRTDTQYF. This chain links TRBV20-1 with TRBJ2-3, with 7 bases lining up with TRBD2. Germline V lookup: CDR1 DFQATT, CDR2 SNEGSKA (reference sequence). The CDR3 has 15 amino acids. V was pared by 3 bases and J by 3 bases, with 9 bases of the junction left unmatched.

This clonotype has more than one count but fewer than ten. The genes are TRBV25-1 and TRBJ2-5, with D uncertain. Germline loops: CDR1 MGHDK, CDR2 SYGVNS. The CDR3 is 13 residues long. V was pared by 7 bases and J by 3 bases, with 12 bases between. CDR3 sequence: CASMSANKETQYF. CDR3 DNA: TGTGCCAGCATGTCCGCGAACAAAGAGACCCAGTACTTC.

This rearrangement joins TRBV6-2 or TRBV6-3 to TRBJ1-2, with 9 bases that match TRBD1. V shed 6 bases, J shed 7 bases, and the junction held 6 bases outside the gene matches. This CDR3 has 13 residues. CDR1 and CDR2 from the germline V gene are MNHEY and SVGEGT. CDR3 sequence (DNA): TGTGCCAGCAGCAACAGGGGGCTAGGTGGCTACACCTTC. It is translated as CASSNRGLGGYTF.

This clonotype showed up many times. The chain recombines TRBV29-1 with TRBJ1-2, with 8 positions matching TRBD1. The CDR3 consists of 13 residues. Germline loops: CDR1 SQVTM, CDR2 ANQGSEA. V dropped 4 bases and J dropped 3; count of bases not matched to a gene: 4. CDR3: CSVGTGPDYGYTF. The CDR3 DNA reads TGCAGCGTTGGGACAGGGCCAGACTATGGCTACACCTTC.

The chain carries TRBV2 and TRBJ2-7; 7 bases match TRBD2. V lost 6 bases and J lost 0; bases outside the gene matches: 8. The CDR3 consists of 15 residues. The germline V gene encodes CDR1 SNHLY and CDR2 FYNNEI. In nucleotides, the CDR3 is TGTGCCAGCAGGGCCCCTGGGGGGGGCTCCTACGAGCAGTACTTC. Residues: CASRAPGGGSYEQYF. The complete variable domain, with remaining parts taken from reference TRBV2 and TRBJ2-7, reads EPEVTQTPSHQVTQMGQEVILRCVPISNHLYFYWYRQILGQKVEFLVSFYNNEISEKSEIFDDQFSVERPDGSNFTLKIRSTKLEDSAMYFCASRAPGGGSYEQYFGPGTRLTVT.

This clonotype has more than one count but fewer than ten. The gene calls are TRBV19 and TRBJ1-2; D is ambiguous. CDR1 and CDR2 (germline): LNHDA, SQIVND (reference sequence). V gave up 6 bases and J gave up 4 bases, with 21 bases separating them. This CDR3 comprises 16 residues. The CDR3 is CASSQLRSTPTYGYTF. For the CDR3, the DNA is TGTGCCAGTAGCCAACTTCGGTCTACCCCGACCTATGGCTACACCTTC.

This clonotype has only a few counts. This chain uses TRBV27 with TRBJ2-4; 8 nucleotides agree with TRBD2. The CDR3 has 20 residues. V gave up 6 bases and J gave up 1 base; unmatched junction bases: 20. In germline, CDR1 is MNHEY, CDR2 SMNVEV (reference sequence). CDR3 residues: CASRPLFREGKEGAKNIQYF. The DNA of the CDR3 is TGTGCCAGCAGACCATTATTCCGGGAGGGGAAGGAAGGGGCCAAAAACATTCAGTACTTC.

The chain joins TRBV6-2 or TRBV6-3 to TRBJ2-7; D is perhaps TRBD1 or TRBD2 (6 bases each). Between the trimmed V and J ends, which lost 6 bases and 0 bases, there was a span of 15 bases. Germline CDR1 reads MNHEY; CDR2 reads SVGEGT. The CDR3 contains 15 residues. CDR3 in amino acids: CASRGGTASSYEQYF. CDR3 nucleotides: TGTGCCAGCAGAGGGGGGACGGCGAGCTCCTACGAGCAGTACTTC.

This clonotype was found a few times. CDR3 nucleotide sequence: TGTGCCACCAGTGACCTGAGGGCTAGCGGGAGGAATTACGAAAACATTCAGTACTTC. This encodes CATSDLRASGRNYENIQYF. V is TRBV24-1 and J is TRBJ2-4; 11 positions match TRBD2. The CDR3 is 19 amino acids. Germline V gene sequence: CDR1 KGHDR, CDR2 SFDVKD. V lost 4 bases to trimming and J lost 5 bases; unmatched junction nucleotides: 15.

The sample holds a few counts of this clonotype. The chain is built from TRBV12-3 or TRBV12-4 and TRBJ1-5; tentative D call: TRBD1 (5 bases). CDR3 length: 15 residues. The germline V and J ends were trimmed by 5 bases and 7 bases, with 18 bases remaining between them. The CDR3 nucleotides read TGTGCCAGCAGTCGTTCAATTGTACAGGCGCAGCCCCAGCATTTT. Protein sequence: CASSRSIVQAQPQHF.